The entry below gives a single T cell receptor beta chain sequence along with its context. What it binds is unknown. Germline CDR1 DFQATT, CDR2 SNEGSKA (reference sequence). The CDR3 extends over 14 amino acids. Trimming cost V 3 bases and J 3 bases; bases outside gene matches: 4. TCRdb reprocessed the RT-PCR reads via MiXCR and lists one record per CDR3 protein. In the table there are hundreds of thousands of distinct CDR3 sequences, 9.5% to 13% of which are singletons. The data are from a study of response to subunit inactivated influenza vaccine. Findings of the study overall: The study's authors posited that every seasonal influenza vaccination enlists few new T cells.

The sequence came from a man aged 45-65 years who received an inactivated influenza vaccine. V and J are TRBV20-1 and TRBJ2-7; 11 positions match TRBD1. Source: PBMCs from blood, taken around seven weeks after vaccination. This chain's CDR3 is CSASSGTGGYEQYF. For the CDR3, the DNA is TGCAGTGCTAGCAGCGGGACAGGGGGCTACGAGCAGTACTTC.